This T cell receptor (beta chain) is drawn from a study of T cell repertoires in cytomegalovirus infection. TCRdb redid the calling of the reads with MiXCR, one entry per CDR3 protein. The table lists 270,000 or so distinct CDR3 sequences, over 15% of them singletons, with approximately 44% in the top ten. This CDR3 has 16 amino acids. Germline V CDR1 and CDR2: MNHNS, SASEGT. The V and J ends lost 10 bases and 0 bases, in that order; junction bases with no gene match: 5. The sequenced sample was CD8+ T cells from PBMCs. The receptor's source is a human donor in good health (CMV status not recorded). Some clones in this sample may be carry-over from other donors' samples. The V call is TRBV6-1, the J call TRBJ2-1, with 14 bases that match TRBD2. CDR3 nucleotide sequence: TGTGCCACCCGGACTAGCGGGGGGAGCTCCTACAATGAGCAGTTCTTC. Translating gives CATRTSGGSSYNEQFF.